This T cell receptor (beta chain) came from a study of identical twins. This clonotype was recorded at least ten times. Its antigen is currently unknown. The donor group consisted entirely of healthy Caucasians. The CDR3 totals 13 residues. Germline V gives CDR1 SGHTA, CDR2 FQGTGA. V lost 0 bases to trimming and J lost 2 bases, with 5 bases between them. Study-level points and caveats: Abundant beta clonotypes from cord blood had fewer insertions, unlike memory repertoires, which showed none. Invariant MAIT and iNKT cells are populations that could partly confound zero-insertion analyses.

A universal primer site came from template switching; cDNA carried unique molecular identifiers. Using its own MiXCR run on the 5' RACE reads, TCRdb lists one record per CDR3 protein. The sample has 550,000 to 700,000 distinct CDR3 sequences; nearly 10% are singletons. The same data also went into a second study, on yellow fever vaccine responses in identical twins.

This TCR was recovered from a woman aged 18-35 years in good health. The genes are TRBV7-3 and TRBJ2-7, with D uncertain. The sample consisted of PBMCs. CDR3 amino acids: CASSLTVTYEQYF. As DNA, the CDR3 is TGTGCCAGCAGCTTAACAGTAACCTACGAGCAGTACTTC.